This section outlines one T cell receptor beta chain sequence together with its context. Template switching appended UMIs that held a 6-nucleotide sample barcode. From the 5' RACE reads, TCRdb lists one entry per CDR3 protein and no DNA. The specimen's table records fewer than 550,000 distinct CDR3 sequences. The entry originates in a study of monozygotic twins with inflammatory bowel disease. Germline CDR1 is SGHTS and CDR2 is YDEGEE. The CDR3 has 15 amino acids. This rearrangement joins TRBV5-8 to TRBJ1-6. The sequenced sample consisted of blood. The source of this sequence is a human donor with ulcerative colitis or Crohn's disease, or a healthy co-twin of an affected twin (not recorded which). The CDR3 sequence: CASSSGSLGNSPLHF.